These 13 T cell receptor beta chains were all obtained from the same sample, sequenced in a study of T cells in Graves' hyperthyroidism and ophthalmopathy. Amplified TCR beta CDR3 regions derived from RNA transcripts. HTBI primers were the set used in a first-round RT-PCR of the TCR CDR3. One entry per CDR3 protein, called by TCRdb with MiXCR from the multiplex PCR reads. Here the sample spans about 640,000 distinct CDR3 sequences, 20% being singletons. The sequencing input was blood. These receptors were taken from a man aged 25 to 40 with Graves' ophthalmopathy.

This clonotype was counted at least ten times. The chain carries TRBV5-1 and TRBJ1-2; 9 bases are shared with TRBD1. Germline V gene data show CDR1 as SGHRS and CDR2 as YFSETQ. V gave up 0 bases and J gave up 4 bases; unmatched junction bases: 10. The CDR3 spans 17 residues. CDR3 DNA sequence: TGCGCCAGCAGCTTGGGGACAGGGGAGGATTGGAGCTATGGCTACACCTTC. It encodes CASSLGTGEDWSYGYTF.

V and J are TRBV7-3 and TRBJ2-2; 7 bases are shared with TRBD2. V dropped 2 bases and J dropped 4; count of bases not matched to a gene: 7. The CDR3 loop spans 16 amino acids. Germline values: CDR1 SGHTA, CDR2 FQGTGA. CDR3 nucleotides: TGTGCCAGCAGCTTATGGGGCCGCGGGGGCACCGGGGAGCTGTTTTTT. This gives the protein CASSLWGRGGTGELFF.

This clonotype was detected only a few times. V gene TRBV12-3 or TRBV12-4 combines with J gene TRBJ2-2, with 12 bases identical to TRBD1. This CDR3 comprises 16 residues. V trimming: 5 bases; J trimming: 4 bases; junction bases outside the gene matches: 5. CDR3 residues: CASSPGQGAVTGELFF. The CDR3 coding sequence is TGTGCCAGCAGTCCGGGACAGGGGGCAGTCACCGGGGAGCTGTTTTTT.

The table lists this clonotype with a few counts. J is TRBJ2-1 and V is TRBV24-1, with a possible D match to TRBD1 (6 bases). V dropped 0 bases and J dropped 6 bases, with 14 bases sitting between them. Germline V lookup: CDR1 KGHDR, CDR2 SFDVKD. CDR3 length: 16 amino acids. In DNA, the CDR3 is TGTGCCACCAGTGATTTGGAGGACAGTAGTCTCAATGAGCAGTTCTTC. Translating it yields CATSDLEDSSLNEQFF.

A note on this clonotype: This may be a read error: a much more frequent sequence differs by one nucleotide. V usage is TRBV28 and J usage is TRBJ1-5; D is possibly TRBD1 (6 bases). CDR1 and CDR2 (germline): MDHEN, SYDVKM. The CDR3 totals 14 residues. This CDR3 is CVSTPDRSNQPQHF. Written as DNA, the CDR3 is TGTGTCAGCACGCCTGACAGGAGCAATCAGCCCCAGCATTTT.

This chain links TRBV5-1 with TRBJ2-6, with D perhaps matching TRBD2 (5 bases). This CDR3 has 15 residues. Looked up from germline, CDR1 is SGHRS and CDR2 is YFSETQ. V lost 4 bases to trimming and J lost 1 base, with 9 bases between them. CDR3 residues: CASSEDWSGANVLTF. The CDR3, as DNA: TGCGCCAGCAGCGAGGACTGGTCTGGGGCCAACGTCCTGACTTTC. Combining the CDR3 with reference TRBV5-1 and TRBJ2-6 gives the whole variable domain KAGVTQTPRYLIKTRGQQVTLSCSPISGHRSVSWYQQTPGQGLQFLFEYFSETQRNKGNFPGRFSGRQFSNSRSEMNVSTLELGDSALYLCASSEDWSGANVLTFGAGSRLTVL.

This clonotype was seen a handful of times. CDR3: CASSQVREGHNTGELFF. As DNA, the CDR3 is TGTGCCAGCAGCCAAGTTCGGGAAGGACATAACACCGGGGAGCTGTTTTTT. V usage is TRBV3-1 and J usage is TRBJ2-2; perhaps D is TRBD1 or TRBD2 (5 bases each). V lost 1 base to trimming and J lost 2 bases, with 14 bases between them. Germline CDR1 is LGHDT and CDR2 is YNNKEL (reference sequence). The length of the CDR3 is 17 residues.

The rearrangement links TRBV5-1 to TRBJ1-1; 10 bases match TRBD1. V shed 3 bases, J shed 4 bases, and the junction held 9 bases outside the gene matches. CDR3 size: 16 residues. Germline lookup yields CDR1 SGHRS and CDR2 YFSETQ. CDR3 protein: CASSSTPGQGSTEAFF. The DNA of the CDR3 is TGCGCCAGCAGCTCGACCCCGGGACAGGGGAGCACTGAAGCTTTCTTT.

The chain combines TRBV5-1 with TRBJ1-4; maybe TRBD1 (5 bases). The length of the CDR3 is 15 residues. The V gene lost 0 bases and the J gene lost 1 base, with 7 bases spanning the gap. Per the germline V gene, CDR1 is SGHRS and CDR2 is YFSETQ. Written as DNA, the CDR3 is TGCGCCAGCAGCTTGGATCAGGGAACTAATGAAAAACTGTTTTTT. This sequence encodes CASSLDQGTNEKLFF. Supplemented by reference TRBV5-1 and TRBJ1-4, the full variable domain reads KAGVTQTPRYLIKTRGQQVTLSCSPISGHRSVSWYQQTPGQGLQFLFEYFSETQRNKGNFPGRFSGRQFSNSRSEMNVSTLELGDSALYLCASSLDQGTNEKLFFGSGTQLSVL.

The chain employs TRBV5-1 and TRBJ2-2; 14 bases agree with TRBD2. Germline CDR1 SGHRS, CDR2 YFSETQ. The CDR3 has 18 amino acids. The J segment lost 6 bases and the V segment lost 5 bases, leaving 12 bases of the junction unmatched. The CDR3 spells CASRSGTSGSGGPGELFF. CDR3 bases: TGCGCCAGCAGATCCGGGACTAGCGGGAGCGGGGGACCCGGGGAGCTGTTTTTT.

A few counts support this clonotype. V and J are TRBV7-9 and TRBJ2-5; 7 bases line up with TRBD1. CDR3 length: 15 residues. CDR1 and CDR2 (germline): SEHNR, FQNEAQ (reference sequence). V was pared by 10 bases and J by 1 base, with 12 bases of the junction left unmatched. The CDR3 DNA follows: TGTGCCACTAGAGAAGGACAGGTTCCCCAAGAGACCCAGTACTTC. Amino acids: CATREGQVPQETQYF.

About this clonotype: The junction shows a germline mismatch at one end, possibly a read error. CDR3 sequence: CAGSQTGRNSPLHF. The CDR3, as DNA: TGTGCCGGCAGCCAGACAGGGAGGAATTCACCCCTCCACTTT. The chain recombines TRBV6-1 with TRBJ1-6; TRBD1 aligns across 7 bases. Germline V lookup: CDR1 MNHNS, CDR2 SASEGT. CDR3 size: 14 residues.

The CDR3 DNA reads TGCAGCGTTGCGGGACTAGGGCCCTACGAGCAGTACTTC. Translating it yields CSVAGLGPYEQYF. The rearrangement links TRBV29-1 to TRBJ2-7; 8 nucleotides match TRBD2. Germline V CDR1 and CDR2: SQVTM, ANQGSEA. The CDR3 contains 13 residues. With V trimmed by 4 bases and J by 2 bases, 4 bases remained unmatched.